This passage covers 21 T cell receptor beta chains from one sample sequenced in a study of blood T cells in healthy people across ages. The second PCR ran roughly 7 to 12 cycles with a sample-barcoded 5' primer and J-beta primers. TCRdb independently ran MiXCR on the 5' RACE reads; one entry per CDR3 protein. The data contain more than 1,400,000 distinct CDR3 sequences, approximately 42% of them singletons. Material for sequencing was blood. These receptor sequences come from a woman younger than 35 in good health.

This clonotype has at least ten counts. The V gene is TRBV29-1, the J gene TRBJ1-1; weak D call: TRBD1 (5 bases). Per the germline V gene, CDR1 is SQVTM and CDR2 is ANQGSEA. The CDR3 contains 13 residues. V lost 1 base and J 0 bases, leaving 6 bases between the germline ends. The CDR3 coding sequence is TGCAGCGTTGAAGGACAGCTGAACACTGAAGCTTTCTTT. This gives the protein CSVEGQLNTEAFF.

As DNA, the CDR3 is TGTGCCTGGAATTCTGGGGTTGAAGCTTTCTTT. Translated: CAWNSGVEAFF. This chain connects TRBV30 to TRBJ1-1; D is unresolved. Trimming cost V 4 bases and J 7 bases, with 10 bases left between them. The CDR3 is 11 residues long. The germline CDR1 and CDR2 sequences are GTSNPN and SVGIG (reference sequence). The complete variable domain, with remaining parts taken from reference TRBV30 and TRBJ1-1, reads SQTIHQWPATLVQPVGSPLSLECTVEGTSNPNLYWYRQAAGRGLQLLFYSVGIGQISSEVPQNLSASRPQDRQFILSSKKLLLSDSGFYLCAWNSGVEAFFGQGTRLTVV.

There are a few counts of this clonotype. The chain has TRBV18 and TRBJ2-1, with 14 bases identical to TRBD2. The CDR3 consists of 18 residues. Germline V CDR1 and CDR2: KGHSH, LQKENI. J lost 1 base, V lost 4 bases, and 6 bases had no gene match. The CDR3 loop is CASSLTGTSGSSYNEQFF. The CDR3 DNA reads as TGTGCCAGCTCACTAACCGGGACTAGCGGGAGTTCCTACAATGAGCAGTTCTTC.

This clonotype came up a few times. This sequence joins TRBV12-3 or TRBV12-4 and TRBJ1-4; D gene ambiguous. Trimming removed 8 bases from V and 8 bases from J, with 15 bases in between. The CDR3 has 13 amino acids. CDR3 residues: CASQRLQGEKLFF. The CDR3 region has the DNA TGTGCCAGCCAACGCCTTCAAGGGGAAAAACTGTTTTTT.

CDR3 in DNA: TGTGCCAGCGGCCGGGGCAGGCTTAATGGCTACACCTTC. Translating it yields CASGRGRLNGYTF. The rearrangement joins TRBV27 to TRBJ1-2; D may be TRBD1 (5 bases). The germline V gene encodes CDR1 MNHEY and CDR2 SMNVEV (reference sequence). Trimming removed 8 bases from V and 6 bases from J, with 16 bases in between. The CDR3 runs 13 residues.

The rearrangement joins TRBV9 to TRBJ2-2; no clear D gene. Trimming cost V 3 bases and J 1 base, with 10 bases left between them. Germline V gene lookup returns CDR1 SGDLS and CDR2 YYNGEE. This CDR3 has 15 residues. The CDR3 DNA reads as TGTGCCAGCAGCGGCCTAGTGAGGAACACCGGGGAGCTGTTTTTT. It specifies CASSGLVRNTGELFF. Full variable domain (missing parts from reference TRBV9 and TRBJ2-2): DSGVTQTPKHLITATGQRVTLRCSPRSGDLSVYWYQQSLDQGLQFLIQYYNGEERAKGNILERFSAQQFPDLHSELNLSSLELGDSALYFCASSGLVRNTGELFFGEGSRLTVL.

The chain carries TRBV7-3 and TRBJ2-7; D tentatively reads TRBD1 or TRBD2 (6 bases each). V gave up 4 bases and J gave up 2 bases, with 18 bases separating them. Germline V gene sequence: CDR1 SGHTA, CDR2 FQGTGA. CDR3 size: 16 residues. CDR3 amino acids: CASSSGDSGAPYEQYF. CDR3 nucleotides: TGTGCCAGCAGCTCCGGAGATTCGGGGGCTCCCTACGAGCAGTACTTC.

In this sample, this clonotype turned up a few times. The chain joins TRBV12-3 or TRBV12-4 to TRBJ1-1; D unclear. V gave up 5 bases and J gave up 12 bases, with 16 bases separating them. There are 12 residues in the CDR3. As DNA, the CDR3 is TGTGCCAGCAGTAACGGACTGCACTCCACTTTCTTT. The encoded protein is CASSNGLHSTFF.

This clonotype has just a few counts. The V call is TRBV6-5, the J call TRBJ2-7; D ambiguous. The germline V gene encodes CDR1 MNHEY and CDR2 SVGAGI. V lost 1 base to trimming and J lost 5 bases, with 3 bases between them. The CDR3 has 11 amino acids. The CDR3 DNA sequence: TGTGCCAGCAGTTACTACCACGAGCAGTACTTC. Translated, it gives CASSYYHEQYF.

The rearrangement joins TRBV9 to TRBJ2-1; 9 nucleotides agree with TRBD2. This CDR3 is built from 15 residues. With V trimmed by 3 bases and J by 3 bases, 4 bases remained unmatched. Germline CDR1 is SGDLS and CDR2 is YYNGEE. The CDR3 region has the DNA TGTGCCAGCAGCGCGCGGGGGGGAGTCTACAATGAGCAGTTCTTC. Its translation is CASSARGGVYNEQFF.

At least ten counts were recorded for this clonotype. The CDR3 here is CASSRTGGAYEQYF. CDR3 bases: TGTGCCAGCAGTCGGACAGGGGGCGCATACGAGCAGTACTTC. The genes are TRBV28 and TRBJ2-7, with 11 bases that match TRBD1. J gave up 4 bases and V 5 bases, and 4 bases lay outside the gene matches. The length of the CDR3 is 14 residues. The germline CDR1 and CDR2 sequences are MDHEN and SYDVKM.

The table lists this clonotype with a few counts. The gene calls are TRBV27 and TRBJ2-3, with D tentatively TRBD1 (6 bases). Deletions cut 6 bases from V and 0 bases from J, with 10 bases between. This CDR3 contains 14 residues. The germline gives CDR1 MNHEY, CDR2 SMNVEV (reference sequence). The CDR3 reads CASRGTPSTDTQYF. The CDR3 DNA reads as TGTGCCAGCAGGGGGACACCTAGCACAGATACGCAGTATTTT.

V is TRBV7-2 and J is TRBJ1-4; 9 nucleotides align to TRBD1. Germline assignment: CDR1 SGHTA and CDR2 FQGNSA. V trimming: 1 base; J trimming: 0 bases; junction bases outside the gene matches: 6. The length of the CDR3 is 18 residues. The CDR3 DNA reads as TGTGCCAGCAGCTTAGACAGGGACAGGGTGACAACTAATGAAAAACTGTTTTTT. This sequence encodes CASSLDRDRVTTNEKLFF.

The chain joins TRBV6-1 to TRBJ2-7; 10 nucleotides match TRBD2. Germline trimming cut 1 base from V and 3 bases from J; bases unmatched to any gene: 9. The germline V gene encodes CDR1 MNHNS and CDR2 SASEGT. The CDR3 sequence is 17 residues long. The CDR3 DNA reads TGTGCCAGCAGTGAAGTGCTGGGGACTAGCGAGGACTACGAGCAGTACTTC. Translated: CASSEVLGTSEDYEQYF.

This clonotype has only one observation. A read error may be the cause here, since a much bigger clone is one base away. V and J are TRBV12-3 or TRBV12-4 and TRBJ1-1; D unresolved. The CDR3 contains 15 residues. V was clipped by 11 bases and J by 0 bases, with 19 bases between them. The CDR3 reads CAGKESPKMNTEAFF. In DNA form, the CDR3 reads TGTGCCGGCAAAGAATCGCCAAAGATGAACACTGAAGCTTTCTTT.

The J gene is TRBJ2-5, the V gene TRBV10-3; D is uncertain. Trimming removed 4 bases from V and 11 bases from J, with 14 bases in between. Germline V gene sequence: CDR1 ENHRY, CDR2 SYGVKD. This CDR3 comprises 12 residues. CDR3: CAISGQTNEQYF. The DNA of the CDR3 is TGTGCCATCAGTGGGCAAACTAATGAGCAGTACTTC.

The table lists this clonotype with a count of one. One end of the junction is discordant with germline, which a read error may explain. Here the CDR3 DNA reads TGTGCCAGCAGCCTGCAGGGGCAGGCTAACTATGCCTACACCTTC. Residues: CASSLQGQANYAYTF. The rearrangement joins TRBV7-2 to TRBJ1-2, with TRBD1 as a possible D gene (6 bases). From germline, CDR1 is SGHTA and CDR2 FQGNSA. There are 15 residues in the CDR3.

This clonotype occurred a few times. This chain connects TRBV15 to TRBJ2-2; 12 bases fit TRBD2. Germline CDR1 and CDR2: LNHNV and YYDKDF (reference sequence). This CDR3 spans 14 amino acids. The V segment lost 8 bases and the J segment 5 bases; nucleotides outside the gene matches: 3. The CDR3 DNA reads TGTGCCACCCGACTAGCGGGAGAAACCGGGGAGCTGTTTTTT. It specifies CATRLAGETGELFF.

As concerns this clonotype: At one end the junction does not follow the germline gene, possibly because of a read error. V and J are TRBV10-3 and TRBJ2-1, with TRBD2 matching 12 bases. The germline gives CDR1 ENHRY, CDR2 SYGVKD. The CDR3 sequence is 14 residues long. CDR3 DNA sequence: TGTACCATCAGTGGACTAGCGGGGACGAATGAGCAGTTCTTC. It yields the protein CTISGLAGTNEQFF.

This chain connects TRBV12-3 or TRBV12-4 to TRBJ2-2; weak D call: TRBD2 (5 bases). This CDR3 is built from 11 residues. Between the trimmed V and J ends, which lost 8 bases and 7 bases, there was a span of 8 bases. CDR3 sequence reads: CASRRDGELFF. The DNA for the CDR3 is TGTGCCAGCCGACGGGACGGGGAGCTGTTTTTT.

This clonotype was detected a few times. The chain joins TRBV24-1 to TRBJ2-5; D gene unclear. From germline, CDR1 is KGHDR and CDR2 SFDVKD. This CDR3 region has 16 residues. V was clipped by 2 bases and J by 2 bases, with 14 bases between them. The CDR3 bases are TGTGCCACCAGTGATTGGGCCTCATGGAAACAAGAGACCCAGTACTTC. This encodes CATSDWASWKQETQYF.